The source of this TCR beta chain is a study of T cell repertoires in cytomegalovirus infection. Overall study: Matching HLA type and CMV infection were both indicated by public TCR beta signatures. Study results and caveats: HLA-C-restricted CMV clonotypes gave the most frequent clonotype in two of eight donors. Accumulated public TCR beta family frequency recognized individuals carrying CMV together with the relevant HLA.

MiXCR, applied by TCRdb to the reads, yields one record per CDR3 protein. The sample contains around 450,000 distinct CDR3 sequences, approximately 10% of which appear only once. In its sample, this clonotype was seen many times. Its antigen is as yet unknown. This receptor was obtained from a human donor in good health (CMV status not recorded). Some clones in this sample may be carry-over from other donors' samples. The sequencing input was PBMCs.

This CDR3 is CASSLGWVAAYNEQFF. The CDR3 nucleotides read TGTGCCAGCAGCTTAGGGTGGGTAGCGGCCTACAATGAGCAGTTCTTC. The chain couples TRBV7-2 to TRBJ2-1; D might be TRBD2 (6 bases). CDR1 is SGHTA and CDR2 is FQGNSA in the germline V gene. The V gene lost 1 base and the J gene lost 2 bases, with 12 bases spanning the gap. This CDR3 comprises 16 residues.